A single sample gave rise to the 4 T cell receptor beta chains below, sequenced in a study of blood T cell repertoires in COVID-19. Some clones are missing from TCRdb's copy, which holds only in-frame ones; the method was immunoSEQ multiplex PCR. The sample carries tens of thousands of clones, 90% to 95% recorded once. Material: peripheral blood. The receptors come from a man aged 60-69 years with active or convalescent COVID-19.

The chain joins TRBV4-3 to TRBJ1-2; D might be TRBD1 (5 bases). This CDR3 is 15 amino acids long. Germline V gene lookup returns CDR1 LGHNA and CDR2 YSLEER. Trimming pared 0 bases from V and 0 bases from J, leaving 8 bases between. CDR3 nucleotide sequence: TGCGCCAGCAGCCAAGATGGGGCAACTAACTATGGCTACACCTTC. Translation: CASSQDGATNYGYTF.

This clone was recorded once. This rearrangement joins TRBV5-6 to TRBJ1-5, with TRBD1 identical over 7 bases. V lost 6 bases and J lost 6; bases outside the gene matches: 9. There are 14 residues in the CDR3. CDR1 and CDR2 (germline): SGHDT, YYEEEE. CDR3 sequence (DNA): TGTGCCAGCAAGAGGTCAGGGGGAGGTCAGCCCCAGCATTTT. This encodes CASKRSGGGQPQHF.

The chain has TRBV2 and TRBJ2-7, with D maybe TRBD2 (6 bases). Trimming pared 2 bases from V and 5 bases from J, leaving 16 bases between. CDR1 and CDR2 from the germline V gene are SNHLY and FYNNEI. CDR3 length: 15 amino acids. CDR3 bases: TGTGCCAGCAGTGAATACGGCAGGGAGGTCGACGAGCAGTACTTC. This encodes CASSEYGREVDEQYF.

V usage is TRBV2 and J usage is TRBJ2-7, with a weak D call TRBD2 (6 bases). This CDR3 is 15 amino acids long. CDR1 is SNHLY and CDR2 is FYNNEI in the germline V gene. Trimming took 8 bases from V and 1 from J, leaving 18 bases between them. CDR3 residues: CASVKGRDSSYEQYF. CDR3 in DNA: TGTGCCAGCGTCAAGGGACGGGACTCGTCCTACGAGCAGTACTTC.